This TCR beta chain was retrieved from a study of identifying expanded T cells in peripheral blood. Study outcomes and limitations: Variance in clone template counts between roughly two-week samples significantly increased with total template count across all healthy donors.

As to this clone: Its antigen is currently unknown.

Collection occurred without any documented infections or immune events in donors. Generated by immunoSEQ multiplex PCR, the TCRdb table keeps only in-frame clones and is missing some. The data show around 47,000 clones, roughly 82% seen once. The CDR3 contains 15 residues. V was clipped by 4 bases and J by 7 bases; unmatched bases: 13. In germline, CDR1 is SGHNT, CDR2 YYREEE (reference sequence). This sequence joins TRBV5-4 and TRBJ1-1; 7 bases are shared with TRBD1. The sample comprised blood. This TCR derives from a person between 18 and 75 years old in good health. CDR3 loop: CASSPDRWMNGEAFF. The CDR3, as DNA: TGTGCCAGCAGCCCGGACAGGTGGATGAACGGTGAAGCTTTCTTT.